The sequence of this T cell receptor (beta chain) was determined in a study of cytomegalovirus exposure and HLA in healthy donors. PCR employed 60 Vbeta and 13 Jbeta primers. Profiling relied on immunoSEQ multiplex PCR, and the TCRdb table lists in-frame clones only, not all of them. The data contain approximately 190,000 clones, more than 75% of them singletons. V was pared by 4 bases and J by 5 bases, with 13 bases between. Looked up from germline, CDR1 is SGHKS and CDR2 is YYEKEE (reference sequence). CDR3 length equals 13 residues. Regarding the study as a whole: Being productive about 90% or about 30% of the time was typical of most TCR beta V segments in an earlier analysis. CMV antigen specificity of a few CMV-associated chains was confirmed in vitro.

As for this clone: Its antigen is not identified.

The sequenced sample consisted of PBMCs. This sequence joins TRBV5-5 and TRBJ2-7; D possibly corresponds to TRBD2 (7 bases). The sequence came from a woman between 18 and 29 years old in good health and CMV-seronegative. Written as DNA, the CDR3 is TGTGCCAGCAGCCCTGGGGGGGGCCACGAGCAGTACTTC. The encoded protein is CASSPGGGHEQYF. The complete variable domain, with remaining parts taken from reference TRBV5-5 and TRBJ2-7, reads DAGVTQSPTHLIKTRGQQVTLRCSPISGHKSVSWYQQVLGQGPQFIFQYYEKEERGRGNFPDRFSARQFPNYSSELNVNALLLGDSALYLCASSPGGGHEQYFGPGTRLTVT.